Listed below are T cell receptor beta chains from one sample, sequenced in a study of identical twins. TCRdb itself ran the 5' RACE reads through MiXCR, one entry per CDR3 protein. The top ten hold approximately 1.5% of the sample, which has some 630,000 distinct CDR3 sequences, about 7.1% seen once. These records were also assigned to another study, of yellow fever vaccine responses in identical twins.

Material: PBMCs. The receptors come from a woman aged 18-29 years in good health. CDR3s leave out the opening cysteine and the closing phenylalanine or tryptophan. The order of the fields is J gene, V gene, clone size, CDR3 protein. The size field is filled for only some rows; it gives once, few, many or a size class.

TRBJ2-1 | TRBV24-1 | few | ATSDLAGTSGLGEQF
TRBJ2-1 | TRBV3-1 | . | ASSHTSGRADNEQF
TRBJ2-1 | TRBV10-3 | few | AIEPGLAGGSSYNEQF
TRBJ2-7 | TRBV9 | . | ASSVHRISYEQY
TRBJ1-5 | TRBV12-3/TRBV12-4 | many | ASSLTQGYSNQPQH
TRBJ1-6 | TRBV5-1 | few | ASSLVAFLGSPLH
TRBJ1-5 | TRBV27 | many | ASSSRGQENQPQH
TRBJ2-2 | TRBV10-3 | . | AISESTGGGLNTGELF
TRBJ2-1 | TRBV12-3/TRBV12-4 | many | ASRKTGTSGRAWGEQF
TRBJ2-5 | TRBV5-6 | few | ASSLMIQETQY
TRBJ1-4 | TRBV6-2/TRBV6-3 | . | ASTFQGGQRSEKLF
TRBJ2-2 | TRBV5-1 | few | ASSFHAQGANTGELF
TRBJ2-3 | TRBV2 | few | ASSEFYMGGSTDTQY
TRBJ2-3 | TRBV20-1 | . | SADRTDTQY
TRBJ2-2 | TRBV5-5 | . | ASSFRTAPNTGELF
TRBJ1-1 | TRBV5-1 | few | ASSPLSGNTEAF
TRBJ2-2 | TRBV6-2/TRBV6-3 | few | ASSYPAGIAGVTGELF
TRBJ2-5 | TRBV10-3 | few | AIGTNQETQY
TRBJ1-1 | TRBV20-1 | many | SARVGGQGEAF
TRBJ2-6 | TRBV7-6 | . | ASSPSTGLSGANVLT